Only a few counts were recorded for the clone carrying this T cell receptor (beta chain). The antigen is undetermined. This CDR3 has 15 residues. Trimming took off 0 bases at V and 6 bases at J, with 11 bases between the two ends. CDR1 and CDR2 (germline): ENHRY, SYGVKD. Via MiXCR, TCRdb re-called the reads, giving one row per CDR3 protein. The table records some 480,000 distinct CDR3 sequences, roughly a third of them present only once. The source of the sample is a study of T cell repertoires in cytomegalovirus infection. The receptor was isolated from a human donor in good health (CMV status not recorded). Some clones in this sample may be carry-over from other donors' samples. This chain links TRBV10-3 with TRBJ1-4, with D unclear. The source material was cultured PBMCs, sampled from culture after CMV antigen stimulation. CDR3 bases: TGTGCCATCAGTGAGTCGGGCCGCGGGGATGAAAAACTGTTTTTT. It specifies CAISESGRGDEKLFF.